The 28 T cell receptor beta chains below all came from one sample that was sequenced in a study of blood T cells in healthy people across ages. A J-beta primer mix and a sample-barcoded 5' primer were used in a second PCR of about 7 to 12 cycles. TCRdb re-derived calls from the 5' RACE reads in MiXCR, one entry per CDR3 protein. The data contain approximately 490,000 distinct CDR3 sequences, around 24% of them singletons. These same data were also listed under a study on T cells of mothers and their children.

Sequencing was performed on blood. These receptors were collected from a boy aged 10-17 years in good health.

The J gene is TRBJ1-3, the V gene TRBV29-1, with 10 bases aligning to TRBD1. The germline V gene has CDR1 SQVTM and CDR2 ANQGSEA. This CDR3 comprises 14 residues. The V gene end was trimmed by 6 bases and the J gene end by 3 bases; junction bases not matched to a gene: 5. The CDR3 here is CSVATGGHGNTIYF. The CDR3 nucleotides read TGCAGCGTAGCGACAGGGGGCCATGGAAACACCATATATTTT.

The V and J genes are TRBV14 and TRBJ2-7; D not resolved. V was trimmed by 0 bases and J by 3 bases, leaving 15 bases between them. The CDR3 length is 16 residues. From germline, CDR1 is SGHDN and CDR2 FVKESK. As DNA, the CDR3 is TGTGCCAGCAGCCAAGATCTTAGGAGAGCTGACTACGAGCAGTACTTC. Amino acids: CASSQDLRRADYEQYF.

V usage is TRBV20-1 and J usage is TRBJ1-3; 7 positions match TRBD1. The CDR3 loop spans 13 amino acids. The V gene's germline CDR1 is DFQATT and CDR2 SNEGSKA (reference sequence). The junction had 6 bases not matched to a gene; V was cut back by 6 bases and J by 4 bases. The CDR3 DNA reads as TGCAGTGCAATCGACAGGGCGGGAAACACCATATATTTT. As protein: CSAIDRAGNTIYF.

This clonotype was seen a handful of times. The CDR3 bases are TGCAGCGCACTAGGAAACGACAATGAGCAGTTCTTC. Its translation: CSALGNDNEQFF. The rearrangement uses TRBV29-1 and TRBJ2-1; D might be TRBD2 (5 bases). V was shortened by 7 bases and J by 5 bases, with 12 bases between the two germline ends. The CDR3 totals 12 residues. CDR1 is SQVTM and CDR2 is ANQGSEA in the germline V gene.

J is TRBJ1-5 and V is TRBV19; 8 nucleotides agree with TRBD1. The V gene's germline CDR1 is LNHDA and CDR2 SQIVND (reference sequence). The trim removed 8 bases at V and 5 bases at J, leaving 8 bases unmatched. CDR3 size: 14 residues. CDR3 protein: CASETGQGDQPQHF. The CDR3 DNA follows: TGTGCCAGTGAGACTGGACAGGGCGATCAGCCCCAGCATTTT.

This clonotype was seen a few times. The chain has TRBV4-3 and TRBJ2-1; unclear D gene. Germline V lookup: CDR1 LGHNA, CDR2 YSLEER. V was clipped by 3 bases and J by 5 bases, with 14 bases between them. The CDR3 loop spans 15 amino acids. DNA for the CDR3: TGCGCCAGCAGCCATGGGAACTGGAGAAACAATGAGCAGTTCTTC. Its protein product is CASSHGNWRNNEQFF.

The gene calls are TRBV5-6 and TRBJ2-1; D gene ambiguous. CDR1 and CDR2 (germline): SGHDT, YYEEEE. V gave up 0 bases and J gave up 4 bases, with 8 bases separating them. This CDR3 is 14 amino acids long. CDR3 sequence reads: CASSLVAQYNEQFF. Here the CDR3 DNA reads TGTGCCAGCAGCTTGGTTGCTCAATACAATGAGCAGTTCTTC.

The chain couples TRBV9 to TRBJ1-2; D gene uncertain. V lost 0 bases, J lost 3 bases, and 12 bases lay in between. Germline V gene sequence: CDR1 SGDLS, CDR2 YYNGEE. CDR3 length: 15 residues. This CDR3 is CASSVAPGSHYGYTF. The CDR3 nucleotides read TGTGCCAGCAGCGTAGCGCCCGGGTCTCACTATGGCTACACCTTC.

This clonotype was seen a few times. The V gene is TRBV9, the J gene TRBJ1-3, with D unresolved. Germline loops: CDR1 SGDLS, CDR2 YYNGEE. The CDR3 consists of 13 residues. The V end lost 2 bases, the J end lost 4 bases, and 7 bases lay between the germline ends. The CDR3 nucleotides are TGTGCCAGCAGCGTGGAGGTGGGAAACACCATATATTTT. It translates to CASSVEVGNTIYF.

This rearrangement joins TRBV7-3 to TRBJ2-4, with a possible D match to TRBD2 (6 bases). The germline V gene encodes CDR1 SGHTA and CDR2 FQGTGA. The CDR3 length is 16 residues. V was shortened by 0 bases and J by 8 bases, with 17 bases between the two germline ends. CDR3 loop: CASSLTAGPNGDIQYF. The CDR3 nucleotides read TGTGCCAGCAGCTTAACAGCGGGCCCCAACGGGGACATTCAGTACTTC. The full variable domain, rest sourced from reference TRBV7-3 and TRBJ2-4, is GAGVSQTPSNKVTEKGKYVELRCDPISGHTALYWYRQSLGQGPEFLIYFQGTGAADDSGLPNDRFFAVRPEGSVSTLKIQRTERGDSAVYLCASSLTAGPNGDIQYFGAGTRLSVL.

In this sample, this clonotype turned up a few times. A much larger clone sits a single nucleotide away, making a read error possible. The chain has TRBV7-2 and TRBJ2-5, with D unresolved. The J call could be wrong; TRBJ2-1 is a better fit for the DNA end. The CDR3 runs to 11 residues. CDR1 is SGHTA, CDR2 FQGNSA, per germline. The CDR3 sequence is CASSFENEQFF. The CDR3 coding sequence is TGTGCCAGCAGCTTTGAAAATGAGCAGTTCTTC.

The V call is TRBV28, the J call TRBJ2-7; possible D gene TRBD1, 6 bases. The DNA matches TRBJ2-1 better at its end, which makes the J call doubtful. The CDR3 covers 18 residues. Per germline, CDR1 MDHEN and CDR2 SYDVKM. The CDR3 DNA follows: TGTGCCAGCAGTTTAGGATCGTACAGGGAAATATACTACAATGAGCAGTTCTTC. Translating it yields CASSLGSYREIYYNEQFF.

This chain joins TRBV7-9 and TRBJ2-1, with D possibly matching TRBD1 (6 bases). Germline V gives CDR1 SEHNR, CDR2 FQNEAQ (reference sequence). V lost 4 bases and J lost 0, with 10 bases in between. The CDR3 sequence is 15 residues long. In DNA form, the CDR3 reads TGTGCCAGCAGCTCAAGACAGGACTCCTACAATGAGCAGTTCTTC. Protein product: CASSSRQDSYNEQFF.

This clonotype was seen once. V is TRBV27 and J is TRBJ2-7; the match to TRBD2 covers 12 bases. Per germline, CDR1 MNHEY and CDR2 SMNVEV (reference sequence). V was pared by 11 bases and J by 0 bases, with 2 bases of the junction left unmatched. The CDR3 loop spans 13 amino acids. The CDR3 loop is CAAGLAGSYEQYF. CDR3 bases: TGTGCCGCGGGACTAGCGGGCTCCTACGAGCAGTACTTC.

The CDR3 region has the DNA TGTGCCAGCAGTGAGCAGGGGACCTACGAGCAGTACTTC. Its translation is CASSEQGTYEQYF. V is TRBV2 and J is TRBJ2-5, with a weak D call TRBD1 (6 bases). The end of the DNA aligns better with TRBJ2-7, so the J call may be wrong. The CDR3 covers 13 residues. Germline CDR1 is SNHLY and CDR2 is FYNNEI.

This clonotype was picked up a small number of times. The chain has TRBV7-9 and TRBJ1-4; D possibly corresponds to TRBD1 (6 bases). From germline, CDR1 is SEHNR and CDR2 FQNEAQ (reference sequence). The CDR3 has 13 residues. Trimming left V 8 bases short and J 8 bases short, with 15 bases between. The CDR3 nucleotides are TGTGCCAGCGGCGACAGGAGTCAAGAAAAACTGTTTTTT. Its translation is CASGDRSQEKLFF.

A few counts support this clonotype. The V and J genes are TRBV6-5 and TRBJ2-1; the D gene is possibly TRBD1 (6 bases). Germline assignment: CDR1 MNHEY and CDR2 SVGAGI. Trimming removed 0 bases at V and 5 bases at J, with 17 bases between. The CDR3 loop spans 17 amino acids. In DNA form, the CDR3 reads TGTGCCAGCAGTTACTCGTTTTTTGGACAGTACAACAATGAGCAGTTCTTC. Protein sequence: CASSYSFFGQYNNEQFF.

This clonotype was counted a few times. The DNA for the CDR3 is TGCAGTGCTAGACTAGATACGCAGTATTTT. It yields the protein CSARLDTQYF. The chain recombines TRBV20-1 with TRBJ2-3; D remains ambiguous. The germline V gene encodes CDR1 DFQATT and CDR2 SNEGSKA (reference sequence). V dropped 2 bases and J dropped 5 bases, with 2 bases sitting between them. This CDR3 comprises 10 residues.

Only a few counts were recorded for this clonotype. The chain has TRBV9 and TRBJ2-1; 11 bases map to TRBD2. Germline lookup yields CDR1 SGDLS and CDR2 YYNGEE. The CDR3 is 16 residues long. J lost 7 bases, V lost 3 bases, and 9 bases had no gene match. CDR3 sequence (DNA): TGTGCCAGCAGCGGCCGAACCGGGACTAGCGGTAATGAGCAGTTCTTC. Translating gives CASSGRTGTSGNEQFF.

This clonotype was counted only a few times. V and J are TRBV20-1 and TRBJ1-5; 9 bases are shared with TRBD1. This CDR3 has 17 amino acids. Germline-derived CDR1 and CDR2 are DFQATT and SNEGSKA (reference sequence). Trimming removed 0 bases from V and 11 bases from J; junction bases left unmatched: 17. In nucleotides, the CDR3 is TGCAGTGCTAGAGAGGGGACAGGGAAAGTTTTCGTGGACACCCAGCATTTT. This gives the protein CSAREGTGKVFVDTQHF.

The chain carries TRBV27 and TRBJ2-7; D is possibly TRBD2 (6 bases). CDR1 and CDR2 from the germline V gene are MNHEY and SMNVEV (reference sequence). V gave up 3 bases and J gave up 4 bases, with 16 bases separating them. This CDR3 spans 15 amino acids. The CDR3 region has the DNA TGTGCCAGCAGTTTTTCCGGGAGTGCCCCTTACGAGCAGTACTTC. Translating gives CASSFSGSAPYEQYF.

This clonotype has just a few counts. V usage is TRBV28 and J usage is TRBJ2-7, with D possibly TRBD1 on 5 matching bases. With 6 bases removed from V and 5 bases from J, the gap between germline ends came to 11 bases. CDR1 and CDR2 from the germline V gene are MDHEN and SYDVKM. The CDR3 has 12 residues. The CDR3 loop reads CASSSDSHEQYF. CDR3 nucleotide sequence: TGTGCCAGCAGCAGCGACAGCCACGAGCAGTACTTC.

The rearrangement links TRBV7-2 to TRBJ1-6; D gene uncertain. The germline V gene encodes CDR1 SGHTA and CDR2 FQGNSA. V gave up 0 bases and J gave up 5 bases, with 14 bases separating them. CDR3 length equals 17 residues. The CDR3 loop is CASSLASGTSNNSPLHF. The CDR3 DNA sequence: TGTGCCAGCAGCTTAGCTTCTGGCACATCAAATAATTCACCCCTCCACTTT.

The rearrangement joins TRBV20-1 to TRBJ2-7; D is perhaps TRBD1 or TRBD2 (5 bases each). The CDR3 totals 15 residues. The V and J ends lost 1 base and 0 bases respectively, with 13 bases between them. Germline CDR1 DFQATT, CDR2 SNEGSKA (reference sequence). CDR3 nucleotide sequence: TGCAGTGCTAGAGGATCGGGGACCCGCTCCTACGAGCAGTACTTC. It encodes CSARGSGTRSYEQYF.

CDR3 DNA sequence: TGTGCCAGCAGCGCCGGGACTTGGGATGAGCAGTTCTTC. Its protein is CASSAGTWDEQFF. The chain joins TRBV9 to TRBJ2-5, with a weak D call TRBD2 (6 bases). The J call is uncertain, as TRBJ2-1 better fits the DNA end. This CDR3 spans 13 amino acids. The germline V gene encodes CDR1 SGDLS and CDR2 YYNGEE.

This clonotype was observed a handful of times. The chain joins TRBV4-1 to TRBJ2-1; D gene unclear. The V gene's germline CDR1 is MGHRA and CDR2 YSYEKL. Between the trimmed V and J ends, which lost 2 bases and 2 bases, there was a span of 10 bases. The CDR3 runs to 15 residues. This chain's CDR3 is CASSQLDLPYNEQFF. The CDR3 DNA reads TGCGCCAGCAGCCAACTAGATCTCCCCTACAATGAGCAGTTCTTC.

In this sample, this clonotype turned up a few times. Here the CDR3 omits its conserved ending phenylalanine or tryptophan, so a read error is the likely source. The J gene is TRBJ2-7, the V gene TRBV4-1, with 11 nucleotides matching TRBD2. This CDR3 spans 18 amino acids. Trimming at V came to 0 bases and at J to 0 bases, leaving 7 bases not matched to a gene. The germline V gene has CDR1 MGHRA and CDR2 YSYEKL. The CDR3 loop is CASSQDRLAGRVSYEQYL. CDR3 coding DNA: TGCGCCAGCAGCCAAGATAGACTAGCGGGGAGGGTCTCCTACGAGCAGTACCTC.

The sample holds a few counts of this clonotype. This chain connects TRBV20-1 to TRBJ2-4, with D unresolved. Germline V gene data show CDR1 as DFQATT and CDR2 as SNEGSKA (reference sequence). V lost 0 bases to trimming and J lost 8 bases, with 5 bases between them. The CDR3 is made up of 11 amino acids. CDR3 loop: CSARESHIQYF. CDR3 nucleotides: TGCAGTGCTAGAGAGTCCCACATTCAGTACTTC.